The rows below give T cell receptor beta chains drawn from one sample of a study of regulatory T cells in long-lasting Graves disease. TCRdb reprocessed the multiplex PCR reads via MiXCR and lists one record per CDR3 protein. The table shows a few hundred thousand distinct CDR3 sequences, with around 18% occurring only once. The sample here was peripheral blood mononuclear cells (PBMCs), taken at new diagnosis, from a patient treated with antithyroid drugs. The receptors come from a female donor with Graves disease. Both conserved end residues are part of each CDR3. A D gene is named only where the DNA matches it firmly. Not every row has a clone size; where given, it reads once, few, many or a size class.

j_gene,abundance,d_gene,v_gene,CDR3aa,CDR3nt
TRBJ2-3,many,.,TRBV30,CAWSVRRGSSTDTQYF,TGTGCCTGGAGTGTACGGAGGGGATCGAGCACAGATACGCAGTATTTT
TRBJ1-2,many,TRBD1,TRBV30,CAWNSRQGDGYTF,TGTGCCTGGAATTCAAGACAGGGAGATGGCTACACCTTC
TRBJ2-5,many,TRBD2,TRBV20-1,CSARAGGQETQYF,TGCAGTGCTAGAGCGGGGGGCCAAGAGACCCAGTACTTC
TRBJ2-3,many,TRBD2,TRBV28,CASRIRLAADTQYF,TGTGCCAGCAGAATTCGACTAGCGGCAGATACGCAGTATTTT
TRBJ2-2,few,.,TRBV6-1,CASSEWGRTGELFF,TGTGCCAGCAGTGAATGGGGGCGCACCGGGGAGCTGTTTTTT
TRBJ2-1,many,TRBD2,TRBV13,CASSLWAGDGNEQFF,TGTGCCAGCAGCTTATGGGCGGGAGACGGCAATGAGCAGTTCTTC
TRBJ2-7,many,.,TRBV5-1,CASSSLGDPTYEQYF,TGCGCCAGCAGCTCATTGGGGGACCCAACCTACGAGCAGTACTTC
TRBJ2-2,.,TRBD2,TRBV7-2,CASSVVAGGATGELFF,TGTGCCAGCAGCGTGGTAGCGGGAGGGGCGACCGGGGAGCTGTTTTTT
TRBJ2-7,many,TRBD2,TRBV9,CASSGGLAVSTYEQYF,TGTGCCAGCAGTGGGGGACTAGCGGTATCCACCTACGAGCAGTACTTC
TRBJ1-2,.,TRBD1,TRBV11-2,CAGSPGAQGGNYGYTF,TGTGCCGGCAGCCCTGGGGCACAGGGGGGGAACTATGGCTACACCTTC
TRBJ2-1,.,TRBD2,TRBV20-1,CSAGTSGSSNEQFF,TGCAGTGCGGGGACTAGCGGGAGCTCTAATGAGCAGTTCTTC
TRBJ2-3,many,.,TRBV29-1,CSVKGVNTDTQYF,TGCAGCGTCAAAGGGGTGAACACAGATACGCAGTATTTT
TRBJ1-4,.,.,TRBV10-3,CAISESRGRDEKLFF,TGTGCCATCAGTGAGTCCCGGGGGAGGGATGAAAAACTGTTTTTT
TRBJ1-2,many,.,TRBV20-1,CSAFSGGNYGYTF,TGCAGTGCCTTTAGCGGGGGAAACTATGGCTACACCTTC
TRBJ1-1,many,.,TRBV28,CASNLRGTEAFF,TGTGCCAGCAACTTAAGGGGGACTGAAGCTTTCTTT
TRBJ1-1,many,.,TRBV19,CASSIVTRDTTMNTEAFF,TGTGCCAGTAGTATAGTTACCAGGGACACCACTATGAACACTGAAGCTTTCTTT
TRBJ2-3,.,.,TRBV15,CATRMGPSTDTQYF,TGTGCCACCAGGATGGGACCTAGCACAGATACGCAGTATTTT
TRBJ2-7,many,TRBD2,TRBV7-2,CASSLAGEDQQYF,TGTGCCAGCAGTCTAGCGGGAGAAGATCAGCAGTACTTC
TRBJ2-5,many,.,TRBV20-1,CSAMAGQETQYF,TGCAGTGCTATGGCAGGGCAAGAGACCCAGTACTTC
TRBJ1-5,few,TRBD1,TRBV20-1,CSARGQGAGQPQHF,TGCAGTGCTAGAGGACAGGGGGCAGGCCAGCCCCAGCATTTT
TRBJ2-7,many,TRBD1,TRBV6-5,CASSYRTGGYEQYF,TGTGCCAGCAGTTACAGGACAGGGGGCTACGAGCAGTACTTC
TRBJ1-1,many,.,TRBV6-1,CASREQMNTEAFF,TGTGCCAGCAGGGAACAGATGAACACTGAAGCTTTCTTT
TRBJ2-4,.,.,TRBV7-8,CASSPRRAAKNIQYF,TGTGCCAGCAGCCCTCGGAGGGCTGCCAAAAACATTCAGTACTTC
TRBJ1-2,many,TRBD1,TRBV14,CASSPLPGQGNYGYTF,TGTGCCAGCAGCCCCCTCCCGGGACAGGGGAACTATGGCTACACCTTC
TRBJ1-2,many,.,TRBV5-4,CASSMGLPNYGYTF,TGTGCCAGCAGCATGGGACTTCCCAACTATGGCTACACCTTC
TRBJ2-1,many,.,TRBV19,CASTRGNEQFF,TGTGCCAGTACTCGGGGCAATGAGCAGTTCTTC
TRBJ2-3,many,.,TRBV11-2,CASSTPSFTDTQYF,TGTGCCAGCAGCACCCCCTCGTTCACAGATACGCAGTATTTT